The 8 T cell receptor beta chains given below trace back to one sample, sequenced in a study of T cells expressing NK-cell markers. Reanalyzing the 5' RACE reads, TCRdb keeps one entry per CDR3 protein, without DNA. This repertoire includes about 170,000 distinct CDR3 sequences. The sequenced sample consisted of blood T cells: a sorted CD56 or NKG2C T cell subset, CD4+ or CD8+ T cells, or bulk PBMC T cells (not recorded which). Every receptor here comes from a man aged 18-75 years in good health.

The J gene is TRBJ2-1, the V gene TRBV7-6; checking the TCRdb D call of TRBD1 is not possible without DNA. The CDR3 consists of 14 residues. Germline V gives CDR1 SGHVS, CDR2 FNYEAQ. The CDR3 region is CASSPRGTTNEQFF. Supplemented by reference TRBV7-6 and TRBJ2-1, the full variable domain reads GAGVSQSPRYKVTKRGQDVALRCDPISGHVSLYWYRQALGQGPEFLTYFNYEAQQDKSGLPNDRFSAERPEGSISTLTIQRTEQRDSAMYRCASSPRGTTNEQFFGPGTRLTVL.

The rearrangement links TRBV2 to TRBJ2-7; the TCRdb D gene call, TRBD1, has no DNA to confirm it. The germline gives CDR1 SNHLY, CDR2 FYNNEI. This CDR3 is 12 amino acids long. The CDR3: CASLQGTNEQYF.

The chain has TRBV20-1 and TRBJ2-3; TCRdb reports TRBD2, a call that lacks DNA to check it against. Germline CDR1 is DFQATT and CDR2 is SNEGSKA (reference sequence). The CDR3 runs to 14 residues. Here the CDR3 reads CSAKKTSGVDTQYF.

The chain is built from TRBV20-1 and TRBJ1-2; TCRdb's D gene call, TRBD1, goes unchecked for lack of DNA. CDR1 DFQATT and CDR2 SNEGSKA come from the germline V gene (reference sequence). The CDR3 length is 17 residues. The CDR3 is CSARDRDRPTKIYGYTF.

J is TRBJ1-5 and V is TRBV19. CDR3 size: 13 residues. Germline CDR1 reads LNHDA; CDR2 reads SQIVND (reference sequence). CDR3 sequence reads: CASSMTWNQPQHF.

The chain employs TRBV9 and TRBJ2-3; TCRdb reports TRBD1, a call that lacks DNA to check it against. Germline V lookup: CDR1 SGDLS, CDR2 YYNGEE. CDR3 length: 16 residues. CDR3 protein: CASSVRSRGGTDTQYF.

The chain links TRBV19 to TRBJ1-2. This CDR3 contains 14 residues. Germline CDR1 and CDR2: LNHDA and SQIVND (reference sequence). CDR3 region: CASSIQREFGGYTF.

The chain uses TRBV20-1 and TRBJ2-3; the D call of TRBD1 rests on TCRdb alone, since no DNA is present to check it. Per germline, CDR1 DFQATT and CDR2 SNEGSKA (reference sequence). The length of the CDR3 is 14 residues. CDR3 in amino acids: CSARETGAWDTQYF.